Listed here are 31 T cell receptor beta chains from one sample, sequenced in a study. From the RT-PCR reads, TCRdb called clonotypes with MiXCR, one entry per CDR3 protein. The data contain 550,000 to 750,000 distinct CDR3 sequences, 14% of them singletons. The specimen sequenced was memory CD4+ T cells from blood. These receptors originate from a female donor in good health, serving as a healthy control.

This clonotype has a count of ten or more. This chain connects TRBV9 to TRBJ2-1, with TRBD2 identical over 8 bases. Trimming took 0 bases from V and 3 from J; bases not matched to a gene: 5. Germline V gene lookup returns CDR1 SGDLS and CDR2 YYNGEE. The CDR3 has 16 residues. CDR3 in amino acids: CASSVERGRIYNEQFF. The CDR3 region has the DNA TGTGCCAGCAGCGTAGAACGCGGGAGGATCTACAATGAGCAGTTCTTC.

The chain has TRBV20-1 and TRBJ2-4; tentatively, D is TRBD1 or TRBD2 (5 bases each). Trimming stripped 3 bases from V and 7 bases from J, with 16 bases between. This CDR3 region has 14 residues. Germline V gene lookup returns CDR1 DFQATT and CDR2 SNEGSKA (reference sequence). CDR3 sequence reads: CSARSGPSTNIQYF. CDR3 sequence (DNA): TGCAGTGCTAGGTCGGGACCCTCGACGAACATTCAGTACTTC.

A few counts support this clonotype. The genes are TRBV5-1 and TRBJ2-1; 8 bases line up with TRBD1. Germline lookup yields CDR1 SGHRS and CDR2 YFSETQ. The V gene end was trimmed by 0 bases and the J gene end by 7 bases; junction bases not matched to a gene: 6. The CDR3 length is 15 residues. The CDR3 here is CASSLEGQGENEQFF. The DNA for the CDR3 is TGCGCCAGCAGCTTGGAAGGACAGGGTGAAAATGAGCAGTTCTTC.

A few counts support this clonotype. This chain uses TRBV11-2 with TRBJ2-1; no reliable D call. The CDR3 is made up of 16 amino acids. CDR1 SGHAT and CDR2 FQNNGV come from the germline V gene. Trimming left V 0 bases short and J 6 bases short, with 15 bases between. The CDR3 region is CASSLDYMPPGNEQFF. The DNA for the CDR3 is TGTGCCAGCAGCTTAGATTATATGCCCCCTGGCAATGAGCAGTTCTTC.

The CDR3 here is CASSQDLGVVNEKLFF. The CDR3 bases are TGCGCCAGCAGCCAAGATCTCGGGGTCGTTAATGAAAAACTGTTTTTT. The chain uses TRBV4-3 and TRBJ1-4; D call uncertain. The germline CDR1 and CDR2 sequences are LGHNA and YSLEER. V shed 0 bases and J shed 4 bases, with 12 bases lying between them. The CDR3 covers 16 residues.

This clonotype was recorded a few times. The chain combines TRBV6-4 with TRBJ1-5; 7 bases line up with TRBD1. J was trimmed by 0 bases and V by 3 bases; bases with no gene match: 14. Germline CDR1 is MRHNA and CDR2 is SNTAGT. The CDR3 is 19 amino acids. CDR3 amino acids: CASSDRLDRVDNSNQPQHF. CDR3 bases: TGTGCCAGCAGTGATCGACTAGACAGGGTGGATAATAGCAATCAGCCCCAGCATTTT.

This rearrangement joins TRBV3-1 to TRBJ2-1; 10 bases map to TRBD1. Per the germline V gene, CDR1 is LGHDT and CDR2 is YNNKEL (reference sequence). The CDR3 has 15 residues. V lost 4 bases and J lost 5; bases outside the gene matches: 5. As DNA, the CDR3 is TGTGCCAGCAGCCTCCGGGACAGGGGAAACAATGAGCAGTTCTTC. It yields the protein CASSLRDRGNNEQFF.

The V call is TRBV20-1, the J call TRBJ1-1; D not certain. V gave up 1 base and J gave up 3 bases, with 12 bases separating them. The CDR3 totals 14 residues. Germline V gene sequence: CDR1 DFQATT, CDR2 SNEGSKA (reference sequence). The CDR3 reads CSARAQTAHTEAFF. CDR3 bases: TGCAGTGCTAGAGCCCAAACAGCTCACACTGAAGCTTTCTTT.

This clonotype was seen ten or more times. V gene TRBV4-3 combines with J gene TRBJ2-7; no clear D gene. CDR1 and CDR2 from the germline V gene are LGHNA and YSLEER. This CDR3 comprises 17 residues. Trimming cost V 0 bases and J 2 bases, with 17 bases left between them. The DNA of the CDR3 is TGCGCCAGCAGCCAAGATTGGGGTCTGGGCAGGACCTACGAGCAGTACTTC. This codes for CASSQDWGLGRTYEQYF.

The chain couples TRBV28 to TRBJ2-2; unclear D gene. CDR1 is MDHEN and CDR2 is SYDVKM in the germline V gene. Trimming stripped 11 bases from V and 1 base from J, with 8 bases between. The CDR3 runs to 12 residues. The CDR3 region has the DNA TGTGCCTATAAGGAGAACACCGGGGAGCTGTTTTTT. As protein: CAYKENTGELFF.

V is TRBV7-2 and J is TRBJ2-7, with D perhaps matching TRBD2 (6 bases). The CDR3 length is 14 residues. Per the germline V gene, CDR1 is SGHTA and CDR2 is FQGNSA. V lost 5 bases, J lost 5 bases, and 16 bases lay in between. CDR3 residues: CASSPPGTFHEQYF. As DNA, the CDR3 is TGTGCCAGCAGCCCCCCCGGGACTTTCCACGAGCAGTACTTC.

CDR3 in DNA: TGCGCCAGCAGCAGGATACAGGGGGCGCGGGAGCAGTACTTC. Its translation: CASSRIQGAREQYF. The J gene is TRBJ2-7, the V gene TRBV5-1, with 9 bases identical to TRBD1. Trimming cost V 4 bases and J 7 bases; bases outside gene matches: 9. From germline, CDR1 is SGHRS and CDR2 YFSETQ. The CDR3 extends over 14 amino acids.

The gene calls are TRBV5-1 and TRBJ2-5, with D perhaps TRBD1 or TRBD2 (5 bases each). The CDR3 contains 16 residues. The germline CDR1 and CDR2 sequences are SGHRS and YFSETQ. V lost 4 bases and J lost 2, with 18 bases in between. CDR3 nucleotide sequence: TGCGCCAGCAGCCTCGGGACGCGTACCTTACAAGAGACCCAGTACTTC. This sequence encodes CASSLGTRTLQETQYF.

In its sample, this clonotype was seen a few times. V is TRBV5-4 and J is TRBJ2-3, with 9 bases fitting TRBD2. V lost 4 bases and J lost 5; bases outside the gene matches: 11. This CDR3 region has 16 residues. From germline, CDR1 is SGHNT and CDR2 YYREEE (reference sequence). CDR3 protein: CASSPTTGLAKDTQYF. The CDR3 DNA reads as TGTGCCAGCAGCCCTACGACGGGACTAGCTAAAGATACGCAGTATTTT.

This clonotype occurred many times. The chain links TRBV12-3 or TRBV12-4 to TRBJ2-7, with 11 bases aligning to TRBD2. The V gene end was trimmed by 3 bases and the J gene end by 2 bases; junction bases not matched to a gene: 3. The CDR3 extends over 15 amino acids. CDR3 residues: CASSFTSGGTYEQYF. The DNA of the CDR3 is TGTGCCAGCAGTTTCACTAGCGGGGGAACCTACGAGCAGTACTTC.

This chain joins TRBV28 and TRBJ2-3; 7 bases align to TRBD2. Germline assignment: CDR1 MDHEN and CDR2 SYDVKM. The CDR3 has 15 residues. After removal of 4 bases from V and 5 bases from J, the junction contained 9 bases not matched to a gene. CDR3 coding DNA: TGTGCCAGCAGTTCCCCGGGACTACTCGGAGATACGCAGTATTTT. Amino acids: CASSSPGLLGDTQYF. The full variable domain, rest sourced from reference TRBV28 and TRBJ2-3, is DVKVTQSSRYLVKRTGEKVFLECVQDMDHENMFWYRQDPGLGLRLIYFSYDVKMKEKGDIPEGYSVSREKKERFSLILESASTNQTSMYLCASSSPGLLGDTQYFGPGTRLTVL.

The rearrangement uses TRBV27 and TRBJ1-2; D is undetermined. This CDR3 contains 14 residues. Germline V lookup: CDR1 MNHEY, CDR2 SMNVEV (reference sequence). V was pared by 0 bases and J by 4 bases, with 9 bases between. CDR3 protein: CASSLSPHSYGYTF. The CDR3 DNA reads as TGTGCCAGCAGTTTATCACCCCACAGCTATGGCTACACCTTC.

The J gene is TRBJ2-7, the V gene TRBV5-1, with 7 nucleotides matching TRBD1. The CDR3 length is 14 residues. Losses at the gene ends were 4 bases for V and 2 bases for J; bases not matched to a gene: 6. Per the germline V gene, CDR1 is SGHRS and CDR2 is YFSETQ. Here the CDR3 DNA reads TGCGCCAGCAGCGTACAGGGGCACCCCTACGAGCAGTACTTC. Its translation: CASSVQGHPYEQYF.

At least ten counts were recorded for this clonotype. CDR3 loop: CASSFSLAGSNEQFF. CDR3 sequence (DNA): TGCGCCAGCAGCTTTTCACTAGCGGGAAGCAATGAGCAGTTCTTC. This chain joins TRBV5-1 and TRBJ2-1; 10 bases align to TRBD2. V lost 2 bases, J lost 6 bases, and 5 bases stayed unmatched. The CDR3 is 15 amino acids. Germline values: CDR1 SGHRS, CDR2 YFSETQ.

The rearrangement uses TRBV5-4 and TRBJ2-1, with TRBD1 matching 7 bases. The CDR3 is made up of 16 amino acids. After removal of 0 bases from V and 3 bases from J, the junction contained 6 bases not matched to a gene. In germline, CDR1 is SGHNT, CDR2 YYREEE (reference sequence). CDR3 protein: CASSLDRGAIYNEQFF. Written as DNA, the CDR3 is TGTGCCAGCAGCTTGGACAGGGGTGCCATCTACAATGAGCAGTTCTTC. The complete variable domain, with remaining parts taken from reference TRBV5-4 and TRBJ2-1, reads ETGVTQSPTHLIKTRGQQVTLRCSSQSGHNTVSWYQQALGQGPQFIFQYYREEENGRGNFPPRFSGLQFPNYSSELNVNALELDDSALYLCASSLDRGAIYNEQFFGPGTRLTVL.

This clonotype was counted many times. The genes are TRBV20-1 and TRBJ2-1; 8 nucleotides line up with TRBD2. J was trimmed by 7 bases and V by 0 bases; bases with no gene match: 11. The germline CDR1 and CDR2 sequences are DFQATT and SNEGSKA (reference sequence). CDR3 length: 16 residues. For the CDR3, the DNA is TGCAGTGCTAGAGATCCCTCGATTAGCGGGAAGAATGAGCAGTTCTTC. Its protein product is CSARDPSISGKNEQFF.

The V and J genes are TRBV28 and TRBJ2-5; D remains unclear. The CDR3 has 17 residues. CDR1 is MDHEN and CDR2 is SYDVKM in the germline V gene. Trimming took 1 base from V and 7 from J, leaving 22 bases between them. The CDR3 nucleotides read TGTGCCAGCAGTTTATCGTCCAGGACCCCAACCCTGCGGACCCAGTACTTC. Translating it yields CASSLSSRTPTLRTQYF.

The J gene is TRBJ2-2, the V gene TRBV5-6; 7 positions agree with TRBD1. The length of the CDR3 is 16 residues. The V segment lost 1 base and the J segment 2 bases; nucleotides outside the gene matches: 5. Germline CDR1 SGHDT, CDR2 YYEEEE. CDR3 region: CASSLLGQVNTGELFF. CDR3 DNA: TGTGCCAGCAGCTTGCTTGGACAGGTTAACACCGGGGAGCTGTTTTTT. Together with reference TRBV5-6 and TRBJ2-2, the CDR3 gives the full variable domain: DAGVTQSPTHLIKTRGQQVTLRCSPKSGHDTVSWYQQALGQGPQFIFQYYEEEERQRGNFPDRFSGHQFPNYSSELNVNALLLGDSALYLCASSLLGQVNTGELFFGEGSRLTVL.

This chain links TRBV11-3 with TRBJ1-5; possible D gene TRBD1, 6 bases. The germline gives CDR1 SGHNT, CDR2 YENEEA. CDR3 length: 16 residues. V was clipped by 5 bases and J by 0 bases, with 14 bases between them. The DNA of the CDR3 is TGTGCCAGCAGCGTGACATGGGGGGCTAGCAATCAGCCCCAGCATTTT. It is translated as CASSVTWGASNQPQHF. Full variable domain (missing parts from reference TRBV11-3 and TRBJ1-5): EAGVVQSPRYKIIEKKQPVAFWCNPISGHNTLYWYLQNLGQGPELLIRYENEEAVDDSQLPKDRFSAERLKGVDSTLKIQPAELGDSAVYLCASSVTWGASNQPQHFGDGTRLSIL.

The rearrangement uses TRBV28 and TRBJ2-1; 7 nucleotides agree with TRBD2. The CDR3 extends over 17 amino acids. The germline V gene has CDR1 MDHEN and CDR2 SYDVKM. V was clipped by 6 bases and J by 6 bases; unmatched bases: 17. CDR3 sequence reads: CASRNLLTGTKVNEQFF. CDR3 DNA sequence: TGTGCCAGCAGAAACCTCCTGACCGGGACTAAGGTCAATGAGCAGTTCTTC.

CDR3 amino acids: CATSLSPGLDTQYF. The DNA for the CDR3 is TGTGCCACCAGCTTGTCACCCGGTTTGGATACGCAGTATTTT. The chain links TRBV15 to TRBJ2-3; D gene uncertain. V was clipped by 5 bases and J by 6 bases, with 15 bases between them. CDR1 LNHNV and CDR2 YYDKDF come from the germline V gene (reference sequence). CDR3 length equals 14 residues.

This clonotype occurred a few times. The CDR3 region is CASSHIWEGLAYNEQFF. CDR3 coding DNA: TGTGCCAGCAGCCATATTTGGGAGGGACTAGCTTACAATGAGCAGTTCTTC. The chain combines TRBV6-1 with TRBJ2-1; 9 bases match TRBD2. V was clipped by 6 bases and J by 4 bases; unmatched bases: 13. The CDR3 extends over 17 amino acids. Germline CDR1 MNHNS, CDR2 SASEGT.

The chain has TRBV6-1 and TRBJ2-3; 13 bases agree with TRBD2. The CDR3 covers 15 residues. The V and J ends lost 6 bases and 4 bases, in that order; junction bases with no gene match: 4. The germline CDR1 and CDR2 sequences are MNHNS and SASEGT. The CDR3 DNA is TGTGCCAGCAGGCGACTAGCGGGAGGAGCAGATACGCAGTATTTT. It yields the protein CASRRLAGGADTQYF.

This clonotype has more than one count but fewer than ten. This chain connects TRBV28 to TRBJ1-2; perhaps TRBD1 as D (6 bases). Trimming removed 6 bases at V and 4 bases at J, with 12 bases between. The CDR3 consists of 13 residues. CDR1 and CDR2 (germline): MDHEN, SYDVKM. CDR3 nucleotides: TGTGCCAGCAGGGATCAGGGGAGCTATGGCTACACCTTC. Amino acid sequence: CASRDQGSYGYTF.

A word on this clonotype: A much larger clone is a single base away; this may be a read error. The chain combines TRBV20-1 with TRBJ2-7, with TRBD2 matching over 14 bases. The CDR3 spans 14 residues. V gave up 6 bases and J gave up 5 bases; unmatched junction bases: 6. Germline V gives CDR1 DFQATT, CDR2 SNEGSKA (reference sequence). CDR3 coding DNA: TGCAGTGCCCAAGGACTAGCGGGAGGTGACGAGCAGTACTTC. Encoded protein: CSAQGLAGGDEQYF.

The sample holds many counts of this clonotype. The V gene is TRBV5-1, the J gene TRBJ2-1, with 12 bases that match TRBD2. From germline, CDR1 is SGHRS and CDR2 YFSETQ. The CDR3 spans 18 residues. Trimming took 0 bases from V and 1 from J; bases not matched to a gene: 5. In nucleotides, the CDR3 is TGCGCCAGCAGCTTGGCGCAGACTAGCGGGAGTTCCTACAATGAGCAGTTCTTC. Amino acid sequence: CASSLAQTSGSSYNEQFF.